Each of the 21 T cell receptor beta chains below was sequenced from the same sample in a study of blood T cell repertoires in COVID-19. Sequencing used immunoSEQ multiplex PCR; TCRdb keeps in-frame clones, though not all of them. The sample contains some 210,000 clones, 84% of which appear only once. The sequencing input was peripheral blood. Every receptor here comes from a woman aged 50 to 65 with active or convalescent COVID-19.

J is TRBJ1-1 and V is TRBV5-1, with D tentatively TRBD1 (6 bases). Trimming left V 1 base short and J 4 bases short, with 11 bases between. The germline V gene encodes CDR1 SGHRS and CDR2 YFSETQ. This CDR3 region has 14 residues. CDR3 region: CASSLQGFGTEAFF. In nucleotides, the CDR3 is TGCGCCAGCAGCTTGCAGGGGTTCGGCACTGAAGCTTTCTTT.

The rearrangement links TRBV6-5 to TRBJ2-1; 9 bases map to TRBD1. Trimming at V came to 4 bases and at J to 5 bases, leaving 3 bases not matched to a gene. CDR3 length equals 14 residues. Germline-derived CDR1 and CDR2 are MNHEY and SVGAGI. The CDR3 DNA sequence: TGTGCCAGCAGTTCGGGACAGGGTAACAATGAGCAGTTCTTC. It translates to CASSSGQGNNEQFF.

The CDR3 region is CASRSRGAELETQYF. The CDR3 region has the DNA TGTGCCAGCAGGAGCCGGGGAGCGGAGCTAGAGACCCAGTACTTC. The chain uses TRBV7-3 and TRBJ2-5, with D maybe TRBD2 (5 bases). Trimming took 6 bases from V and 4 from J, leaving 18 bases between them. The CDR3 runs 15 residues. In germline, CDR1 is SGHTA, CDR2 FQGTGA.

This clone has a single count. V gene TRBV5-6 combines with J gene TRBJ1-2, with TRBD1 matching over 7 bases. V dropped 0 bases and J dropped 7; count of bases not matched to a gene: 9. Germline V gene lookup returns CDR1 SGHDT and CDR2 YYEEEE. The CDR3 is 15 residues long. The CDR3 region has the DNA TGTGCCAGCAGCTTGGTTGGACAGGCCTTTGGTGGCTACACCTTC. Translation gives CASSLVGQAFGGYTF. Looking up the rest from reference TRBV5-6 and TRBJ1-2 gives the full variable domain: DAGVTQSPTHLIKTRGQQVTLRCSPKSGHDTVSWYQQALGQGPQFIFQYYEEEERQRGNFPDRFSGHQFPNYSSELNVNALLLGDSALYLCASSLVGQAFGGYTFGSGTRLTVV.

This sequence joins TRBV5-5 and TRBJ2-6; perhaps TRBD2 as D (5 bases). Trimming removed 2 bases from V and 1 base from J, with 7 bases in between. The CDR3 consists of 15 residues. The germline gives CDR1 SGHKS, CDR2 YYEKEE (reference sequence). CDR3 residues: CASSFPGSGANVLTF. The DNA for the CDR3 is TGTGCCAGCAGCTTTCCGGGGTCTGGGGCCAACGTCCTGACTTTC. Combining the CDR3 with reference TRBV5-5 and TRBJ2-6 gives the whole variable domain DAGVTQSPTHLIKTRGQQVTLRCSPISGHKSVSWYQQVLGQGPQFIFQYYEKEERGRGNFPDRFSARQFPNYSSELNVNALLLGDSALYLCASSFPGSGANVLTFGAGSRLTVL.

This chain connects TRBV6-5 to TRBJ1-2; D call uncertain. V lost 7 bases to trimming and J lost 5 bases, with 5 bases between them. Germline-derived CDR1 and CDR2 are MNHEY and SVGAGI. The CDR3 spans 10 residues. CDR3 sequence reads: CASNNYGYTF. CDR3 DNA sequence: TGTGCCAGCAATAATTATGGCTACACCTTC.

The chain employs TRBV28 and TRBJ2-2, with TRBD1 matching over 9 bases. V shed 6 bases, J shed 4 bases, and the junction held 9 bases outside the gene matches. This CDR3 is built from 16 residues. Germline-derived CDR1 and CDR2 are MDHEN and SYDVKM. CDR3 nucleotides: TGTGCCAGCAGCCGGAACCGGGACAGGGTCACCGGGGAGCTGTTTTTT. This encodes CASSRNRDRVTGELFF.

V gene TRBV6-5 combines with J gene TRBJ1-6, with D possibly matching TRBD1 (5 bases). This CDR3 has 16 residues. In germline, CDR1 is MNHEY, CDR2 SVGAGI. The V and J ends lost 2 bases and 5 bases respectively, with 13 bases between them. The CDR3 DNA reads TGTGCCAGCAGTTACACCCTGAGCAGGGATAATTCACCCCTCCACTTT. Its protein product is CASSYTLSRDNSPLHF.

The chain carries TRBV5-1 and TRBJ1-1; D not resolved. The germline CDR1 and CDR2 sequences are SGHRS and YFSETQ. The V and J ends lost 3 bases and 5 bases respectively, with 14 bases between them. The CDR3 has 14 amino acids. CDR3 loop: CASSSAPGSTEAFF. CDR3 coding DNA: TGCGCCAGCAGCTCCGCCCCAGGAAGTACTGAAGCTTTCTTT.

The chain combines TRBV5-1 with TRBJ1-6, with TRBD1 as a possible D gene (6 bases). V was shortened by 1 base and J by 6 bases, with 23 bases between the two germline ends. CDR3 length equals 19 residues. The germline V gene encodes CDR1 SGHRS and CDR2 YFSETQ. The CDR3 region has the DNA TGCGCCAGCAGCTTGTACCGCGACCTGAGCCCCAGGGGTAATTCACCCCTCCACTTT. It codes for CASSLYRDLSPRGNSPLHF.

The chain uses TRBV6-5 and TRBJ1-2, with 7 bases fitting TRBD1. The CDR3 runs to 14 residues. J lost 4 bases, V lost 5 bases, and 7 bases had no gene match. Germline CDR1 is MNHEY and CDR2 is SVGAGI. The CDR3, as DNA: TGTGCCAGCAGTAGGGACAGCACCTTCTATGGCTACACCTTC. Residues: CASSRDSTFYGYTF.

V and J are TRBV7-9 and TRBJ2-3; the match to TRBD2 covers 8 bases. CDR3 size: 15 residues. Germline V gene data show CDR1 as SEHNR and CDR2 as FQNEAQ (reference sequence). After removal of 4 bases from V and 10 bases from J, the junction contained 13 bases not matched to a gene. Here the CDR3 DNA reads TGTGCCAGCAGCTCGACAGCGGGGGCTGGGGGGCCGCAGTATTTT. The encoded protein is CASSSTAGAGGPQYF.

This chain joins TRBV7-2 and TRBJ2-5; 11 bases are a match to TRBD2. V shed 1 base and J 3 bases; nucleotides not matched to a gene: 1. The CDR3 extends over 15 amino acids. Germline V lookup: CDR1 SGHTA, CDR2 FQGNSA. The CDR3, as DNA: TGTGCCAGCAGCTTAGGGGGACTAGCGGAAGAGACCCAGTACTTC. Protein product: CASSLGGLAEETQYF.

The gene calls are TRBV18 and TRBJ1-5, with D hard to call. CDR1 is KGHSH and CDR2 is LQKENI in the germline V gene. V was trimmed by 3 bases and J by 1 base, leaving 13 bases between them. This CDR3 has 16 residues. The CDR3 here is CASSPVEGWSNQPQHF. In DNA, the CDR3 is TGTGCCAGCTCACCGGTGGAGGGATGGAGCAATCAGCCCCAGCATTTT.

Turning to this clone: The conserved final phenylalanine or tryptophan is absent from the CDR3, which likely points to a read error. No DNA is shown, since the ends of the CDR3 on it are uncertain; the CDR3 is the one TCRdb lists. This chain joins TRBV6-5 and TRBJ1-2; the table's D gene call, TRBD1, was not cross checked with the DNA. Germline lookup yields CDR1 MNHEY and CDR2 SVGAGI. Termini included, the CDR3 measures 12 amino acids. CDR3 loop: CASSPGQGAAQY.

The chain carries TRBV28 and TRBJ1-2; D might be TRBD1 (6 bases). Per the germline V gene, CDR1 is MDHEN and CDR2 is SYDVKM. This CDR3 contains 15 residues. Trimming removed 3 bases at V and 0 bases at J, with 11 bases between. The CDR3 DNA follows: TGTGCCAGCAGTTTTTGGGACACCGCTAACTATGGCTACACCTTC. Translation: CASSFWDTANYGYTF.

This clone was detected many times. CDR3: CASSALGTSGTEYQETQYF. CDR3 DNA: TGTGCCAGCAGCGCCCTTGGGACTAGCGGGACCGAGTACCAAGAGACCCAGTACTTC. This rearrangement joins TRBV9 to TRBJ2-5, with TRBD2 matching 13 bases. V was clipped by 3 bases and J by 0 bases; unmatched bases: 11. Germline loops: CDR1 SGDLS, CDR2 YYNGEE. The CDR3 sequence is 19 residues long.

The chain combines TRBV28 with TRBJ2-2; D is possibly TRBD2 (5 bases). Germline V gene data show CDR1 as MDHEN and CDR2 as SYDVKM. The CDR3 is made up of 15 amino acids. V shed 1 base and J shed 5 bases, with 11 bases lying between them. The CDR3 protein is CASSLSGSRTGELFF. For the CDR3, the DNA is TGTGCCAGCAGTTTATCGGGGTCTAGGACCGGGGAGCTGTTTTTT.

The chain links TRBV28 to TRBJ1-2, with TRBD1 matching over 9 bases. In germline, CDR1 is MDHEN, CDR2 SYDVKM. Trimming cost V 2 bases and J 5 bases; bases outside gene matches: 6. The CDR3 spans 15 residues. The CDR3: CASSLPPGQGYGYTF. The CDR3 DNA is TGTGCCAGCAGTTTACCCCCGGGACAGGGTTATGGCTACACCTTC.

This chain connects TRBV19 to TRBJ2-7; D might be TRBD1 (5 bases). This CDR3 contains 13 residues. CDR1 is LNHDA and CDR2 is SQIVND in the germline V gene (reference sequence). V lost 3 bases to trimming and J lost 6 bases, with 12 bases between them. CDR3 region: CASSISPGSEQYV. CDR3 DNA sequence: TGTGCCAGTAGTATCTCCCCAGGGTCCGAGCAGTACGTC.

The chain is built from TRBV3-1 (or the pseudogene TRBV3-2) and TRBJ1-1; the D gene is possibly TRBD1 (5 bases). CDR3 size: 13 residues. Trimming took 0 bases from V and 9 from J, leaving 11 bases between them. The germline V gene encodes CDR1 LGHDT and CDR2 YNNKEL (reference sequence). For the CDR3, the DNA is TGTGCCAGCAGCCAAGACAGGGTAGGCAAAGCTTTCTTT. This sequence encodes CASSQDRVGKAFF.